A selection of T cell receptor beta chains follows, all from one sample in a study of T cells in Graves' hyperthyroidism and ophthalmopathy. In TCRdb, the multiplex PCR reads were re-called with MiXCR into one record per CDR3 protein. The sample records approximately 330,000 distinct CDR3 sequences, 15% to 20% being singletons. Sequences were obtained from blood. These receptor sequences come from a woman between 50 and 59 years old with Graves' hyperthyroidism. The CDR3 runs from the conserved cysteine through the conserved F or W. The order of the fields is clone size, J gene, CDR3 length, D gene, V gene, CDR3 DNA, CDR3 protein. A D gene is named only where the DNA matches it firmly. Clone size is not always given. Where it is, it says once, few, many or a class for expanded clones.

>NA|TRBJ1-5|14|NA|TRBV6-5
TGTGCCAGCAGTTACGTACGGGGAACGGAGCCCCAGCATTTT
CASSYVRGTEPQHF
>NA|TRBJ2-2|15|TRBD2|TRBV6-5
TGTGCCAGCAGTTCCGCGGGGGGGATGGCCGGGGAGCTGTTTTTT
CASSSAGGMAGELFF
>many|TRBJ2-3|14|NA|TRBV5-1
TGCGCCAGCAGCATTTCCTGGGGGCAAGATACGCAGTATTTT
CASSISWGQDTQYF
>many|TRBJ2-2|14|TRBD2|TRBV28
TGTGCCAGCAGTTCGGGGGGATACACCGGGGAGCTGTTTTTT
CASSSGGYTGELFF
>NA|TRBJ2-3|13|NA|TRBV6-1
TGTGCCAGCAGTGCACAGCGCACAGATACGCAGTATTTT
CASSAQRTDTQYF
>many|TRBJ2-1|16|NA|TRBV18
TGTGCCAGCTCACTCGGAGGGGAGAGCTGGTACAATGAGCAGTTCTTC
CASSLGGESWYNEQFF
>NA|TRBJ2-7|15|TRBD1|TRBV6-2/TRBV6-3
TGTGCCAGCATAAATTTAGGACAGGGACTCTACGAGCAGTACTTC
CASINLGQGLYEQYF
>few|TRBJ2-7|13|TRBD2|TRBV5-1
TGCGCCAGCAGCCTAGGGACTAGCAGGGAGCAGTACTTC
CASSLGTSREQYF
>NA|TRBJ2-1|15|NA|TRBV11-2
TGTGCCAGCAGCCCTGGACCGAAACCCTACAATGAGCAGTTCTTC
CASSPGPKPYNEQFF
>many|TRBJ2-4|14|NA|TRBV7-8
TGTGCCAGCAGCTTAGTCCCCGGGTCAGACATTCAGTACTTC
CASSLVPGSDIQYF
>NA|TRBJ2-1|16|NA|TRBV11-1
TGTGCCAGCAGCTTAGGCGTTAACAGCGACCAAGAGACCCAGTTCTTC
CASSLGVNSDQETQFF
>NA|TRBJ2-7|16|TRBD2|TRBV6-1
TGTGCCAGCAGTGAACGTCGGACTAGCGGTCTTGGTGAGCAGTACTTC
CASSERRTSGLGEQYF
>many|TRBJ1-2|14|TRBD1|TRBV2
TGTGCCAGCCGCAGGGACAGGGACCACTATGGCTACACCTTC
CASRRDRDHYGYTF
>once|TRBJ2-1|12|NA|TRBV29-1
TGCAGCGTTTACAGCTTTCCTAATGAGCAGTTCTTC
CSVYSFPNEQFF
>few|TRBJ2-1|13|NA|TRBV6-1
TGTGCCAGCAGTCAACACCTCATCCATGAGCAGTTCTTC
CASSQHLIHEQFF
>once|TRBJ1-5|13|NA|TRBV6-1
TGTGCCAGCCGGACAGAGAGCAATCAGCCCCAGCATTTT
CASRTESNQPQHF
>few|TRBJ2-2|13|TRBD1|TRBV6-1
TGTGCCGCCAAGGACAGGGGGACCGGGGAGCTGTTTTTT
CAAKDRGTGELFF
>many|TRBJ2-5|13|NA|TRBV30
TGTGCCTGGAGAGCAGAGATCCGGGAGACCCAGTACTTC
CAWRAEIRETQYF
>NA|TRBJ2-2|15|NA|TRBV20-1
TGCAGTGCTAGATCATGGACTGACCCTAACGGGGAGCTGTTTTTT
CSARSWTDPNGELFF
>few|TRBJ2-1|11|NA|TRBV30
TGTGCCTGGAGCATCCCGAATGAGCAGTTCTTC
CAWSIPNEQFF
>few|TRBJ1-6|14|TRBD1|TRBV2
TGTGCCAGCAGGGGACAGAATAATAATTCACCCCTCCACTTT
CASRGQNNNSPLHF
>NA|TRBJ2-1|15|NA|TRBV20-1
TGCAGTGCTAGGCCTTGGGGGAGGGGGGTCAATGAGCAGTTCTTC
CSARPWGRGVNEQFF
>many|TRBJ1-2|14|NA|TRBV2
TGTGCCAGCAGGCCGACAGGTTTTAACTATGGCTACACCTTC
CASRPTGFNYGYTF
>NA|TRBJ2-1|13|TRBD2|TRBV18
TGTGCCAGCTCACCAGATCTAGCGGGGGAGCAGTTCTTC
CASSPDLAGEQFF
>many|TRBJ2-5|12|NA|TRBV7-2
TGTGCCAGCAGCTACAGGGAAGAGACCCAGTACTTC
CASSYREETQYF
>few|TRBJ1-5|15|NA|TRBV10-3
TGTGCCATCAGTACCCTGGGGGGTCTCAATCAGCCCCAGCATTTT
CAISTLGGLNQPQHF
>many|TRBJ1-1|15|NA|TRBV6-6
TGTGCCAGCAGTTACTCGGTCACCCCGGGGACTGAAGCTTTCTTT
CASSYSVTPGTEAFF
>many|TRBJ2-1|14|NA|TRBV12-3/TRBV12-4
TGTGCCAGCAGTTTTGCCGGAGTCGACAATGAGCAGTTCTTC
CASSFAGVDNEQFF
>NA|TRBJ1-3|16|NA|TRBV6-2/TRBV6-3
TGTGCCAGCAGTTACTTGAGGACAAGCTCTAGAAACACCATATATTTT
CASSYLRTSSRNTIYF
>many|TRBJ2-1|16|NA|TRBV5-6
TGTGCCAGCAAGTGGGGGGAACAGCAGGTTTACAATGAGCAGTTCTTC
CASKWGEQQVYNEQFF
>NA|TRBJ1-2|14|NA|TRBV7-9
TGTGCCAGCAGCTTAGTACCGGTGAACTATGGCTACACCTTC
CASSLVPVNYGYTF
>few|TRBJ1-5|14|NA|TRBV19
TGTGCCAGTAGTATTTTTCGGAGCAATCAGCCCCAGCATTTT
CASSIFRSNQPQHF
>many|TRBJ2-2|20|TRBD1|TRBV6-5
TGTGCCAGCAGTTACTCACGCCCTTGGACAGGGGGCAGCAACACCGGGGAGCTGTTTTTT
CASSYSRPWTGGSNTGELFF